A single sample is the source of the 18 T cell receptor beta chains below, sequenced in a study of T cell repertoires in cytomegalovirus infection. Each CDR3 protein is one row after TCRdb ran MiXCR on the reads. The table lists approximately 700,000 distinct CDR3 sequences, under 40% of them singletons. Sequenced: PBMCs. The receptor set was obtained from a human donor in good health (CMV status not recorded). Some clones in this sample may be carry-over from other donors' samples.

With regard to this clonotype: Its ends do not fully match the called genes, so a read error is possible. The rearrangement joins TRBV5-6 to TRBJ2-1; 8 bases match TRBD1. Germline V lookup: CDR1 SGHDT, CDR2 YYEEEE. This CDR3 is built from 15 residues. The CDR3 region is CTSSLGQGAGNEQFF. Written as DNA, the CDR3 is TGTACCAGCAGCTTGGGGCAGGGGGCCGGTAATGAGCAGTTCTTC.

This clonotype was seen only a few times. The rearrangement joins TRBV18 to TRBJ1-5; TRBD1 agrees at 8 bases. Per germline, CDR1 KGHSH and CDR2 LQKENI. Unmatched junction bases numbered 7, after V lost 4 bases and J lost 5 bases. This CDR3 has 15 amino acids. The CDR3 loop reads CASSQNRGNDQPQHF. In DNA, the CDR3 is TGTGCCAGCTCACAAAACAGGGGGAACGATCAGCCCCAGCATTTT.

The V gene is TRBV28, the J gene TRBJ2-7; D gene unclear. Trimming took off 7 bases at V and 2 bases at J, with 9 bases between the two ends. The CDR3 extends over 12 amino acids. Germline V CDR1 and CDR2: MDHEN, SYDVKM. CDR3 DNA: TGTGCCAGCAACCGTCCGGCCTACGAGCAGTACTTC. This encodes CASNRPAYEQYF.

This clonotype was detected a few times. This sequence joins TRBV4-1 and TRBJ1-4; tentative D call: TRBD1 (6 bases). Looked up from germline, CDR1 is MGHRA and CDR2 is YSYEKL. V was clipped by 1 base and J by 10 bases, with 13 bases between them. The CDR3 runs to 14 residues. The CDR3 spells CASSQASGGGKLFF. CDR3 nucleotides: TGCGCCAGCAGCCAAGCGTCAGGAGGGGGAAAACTGTTTTTT.

The chain links TRBV28 to TRBJ2-1, with D hard to call. The CDR3 is made up of 16 amino acids. In germline, CDR1 is MDHEN, CDR2 SYDVKM. With 6 bases removed from V and 2 bases from J, the gap between germline ends came to 17 bases. The CDR3 DNA follows: TGTGCCAGCAGAATGGTGACGGTCGCCACCTACAATGAGCAGTTCTTC. Its protein product is CASRMVTVATYNEQFF.

The chain carries TRBV27 and TRBJ2-3, with a tentative D call TRBD1 (6 bases). The germline CDR1 and CDR2 sequences are MNHEY and SMNVEV (reference sequence). The length of the CDR3 is 14 residues. V lost 8 bases and J 2 bases, leaving 14 bases between the germline ends. CDR3 region: CASGGGSNTDTQYF. In DNA, the CDR3 is TGTGCCAGCGGGGGCGGGTCAAACACAGATACGCAGTATTTT.

The chain recombines TRBV4-2 with TRBJ2-7; D is unresolved. This CDR3 region has 13 residues. V lost 3 bases to trimming and J lost 7 bases, with 13 bases between them. Germline values: CDR1 LGHNA, CDR2 YNFKEQ. The CDR3 loop reads CASSHKPVVEQYF. The CDR3 DNA is TGTGCCAGCAGCCATAAACCCGTGGTGGAGCAGTACTTC.

This clonotype has a handful of counts. V and J are TRBV15 and TRBJ1-5; D remains unclear. Per germline, CDR1 LNHNV and CDR2 YYDKDF (reference sequence). This CDR3 contains 14 residues. V was cut by 5 bases and J by 7 bases, with 15 bases left in between. The CDR3 nucleotides read TGTGCCACCAGCTATCACTACGGAGACCAGCCCCAGCATTTT. Translation: CATSYHYGDQPQHF.

This chain uses TRBV7-2 with TRBJ2-1, with 9 bases identical to TRBD2. This CDR3 is built from 16 residues. Germline trimming cut 0 bases from V and 7 bases from J; bases unmatched to any gene: 7. Germline CDR1 SGHTA, CDR2 FQGNSA. Here the CDR3 reads CASSLAVTSGTNEQFF. The CDR3, as DNA: TGTGCCAGCAGCTTAGCGGTGACTAGCGGCACAAATGAGCAGTTCTTC.

V is TRBV6-1 and J is TRBJ1-2, with D hard to call. Trimming stripped 1 base from V and 7 bases from J, with 16 bases between. The germline V gene has CDR1 MNHNS and CDR2 SASEGT. The CDR3 loop spans 15 amino acids. The CDR3 DNA reads TGTGCCAGCAGTGAAGGTGGAGGCAAGCTTCCTGGCTACACCTTC. Translating it yields CASSEGGGKLPGYTF.

The chain combines TRBV15 with TRBJ2-1, with 7 bases fitting TRBD2. Trimming removed 1 base from V and 8 bases from J; junction bases left unmatched: 11. From germline, CDR1 is LNHNV and CDR2 YYDKDF (reference sequence). The CDR3 loop spans 16 amino acids. The CDR3: CATSRGIGEGLHEQFF. CDR3 sequence (DNA): TGTGCCACCAGCAGAGGTATCGGGGAGGGCCTGCATGAGCAGTTCTTC.

V gene TRBV2 combines with J gene TRBJ2-1, with 12 nucleotides matching TRBD1. There are 16 residues in the CDR3. The V and J ends lost 6 bases and 0 bases, in that order; junction bases with no gene match: 3. The germline gives CDR1 SNHLY, CDR2 FYNNEI. The CDR3 here is CASSGTGGFSYNEQFF. CDR3 DNA: TGTGCCAGCAGCGGGACAGGGGGCTTCTCCTACAATGAGCAGTTCTTC.

This clonotype occurred a few times. The rearrangement joins TRBV6-5 to TRBJ1-1; no clear D. There are 15 residues in the CDR3. The V gene lost 4 bases and the J gene lost 3 bases, with 15 bases spanning the gap. Germline V gene sequence: CDR1 MNHEY, CDR2 SVGAGI. The CDR3 DNA reads as TGTGCCAGCAGTTCGCTCTCAGGAGGGCACACTGAAGCTTTCTTT. Translated: CASSSLSGGHTEAFF.

This clonotype was seen a few times. Germline and junction disagree at one end, which may indicate a read error. The genes are TRBV10-3 and TRBJ2-7; TRBD1 aligns across 10 bases. The CDR3 consists of 16 residues. Germline lookup yields CDR1 ENHRY and CDR2 SYGVKD. CDR3 residues: CAISESGDRGSHEQYF. CDR3 in DNA: TGTGCCATCAGTGAGTCTGGGGACAGGGGCTCCCACGAGCAGTACTTC.

This clonotype was observed a few times. The chain links TRBV4-1 to TRBJ2-1; 8 bases line up with TRBD2. From germline, CDR1 is MGHRA and CDR2 YSYEKL. The CDR3 consists of 18 residues. V shed 3 bases and J 5 bases; nucleotides not matched to a gene: 15. The CDR3 bases are TGCGCCAGCAGCCAGAGATTAATGGGGACTAGAAAGGACAATGAGCAGTTCTTC. It specifies CASSQRLMGTRKDNEQFF.

V usage is TRBV28 and J usage is TRBJ2-3; no clear D gene. CDR1 and CDR2 (germline): MDHEN, SYDVKM. The V end was cut by 6 bases, the J end by 2 bases, with 6 bases between. This CDR3 has 12 amino acids. The CDR3 nucleotides read TGTGCCAGCAGAGAGCTCACAGATACGCAGTATTTT. Protein product: CASRELTDTQYF.

The V call is TRBV19, the J call TRBJ1-5; possible D gene TRBD1, 5 bases. The CDR3 extends over 13 amino acids. V was clipped by 7 bases and J by 9 bases, with 16 bases between them. Germline V gives CDR1 LNHDA, CDR2 SQIVND (reference sequence). The chain's CDR3 is CASKRRDQGPQHF. In DNA, the CDR3 is TGTGCCAGTAAACGACGGGACCAGGGGCCCCAGCATTTT.

This clonotype was observed at least ten times. V and J are TRBV12-3 or TRBV12-4 and TRBJ1-1; a weak D match, TRBD1 (6 bases). The V end lost 3 bases, the J end lost 4 bases, and 15 bases lay between the germline ends. The CDR3 loop spans 15 amino acids. This CDR3 reads CASSLAGARGTEAFF. CDR3 sequence (DNA): TGTGCCAGCAGTTTGGCAGGGGCCCGGGGCACTGAAGCTTTCTTT.